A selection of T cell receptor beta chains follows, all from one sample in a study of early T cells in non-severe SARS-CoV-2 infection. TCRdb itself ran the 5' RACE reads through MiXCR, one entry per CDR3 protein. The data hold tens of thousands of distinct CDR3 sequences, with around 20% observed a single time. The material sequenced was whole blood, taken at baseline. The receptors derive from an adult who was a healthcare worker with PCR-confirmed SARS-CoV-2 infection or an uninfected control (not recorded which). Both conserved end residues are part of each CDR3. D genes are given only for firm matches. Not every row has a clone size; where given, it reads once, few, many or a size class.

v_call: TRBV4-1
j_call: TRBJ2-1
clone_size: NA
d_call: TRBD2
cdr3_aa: CASSQDLLAGGYNEQFF
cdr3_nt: TGCGCCAGCAGCCAAGATCTACTAGCGGGGGGCTACAATGAGCAGTTCTTC

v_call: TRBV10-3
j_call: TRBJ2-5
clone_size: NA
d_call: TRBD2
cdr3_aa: CAIKAGGNQETQYF
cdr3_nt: TGTGCCATCAAAGCGGGGGGTAACCAAGAGACCCAGTACTTC

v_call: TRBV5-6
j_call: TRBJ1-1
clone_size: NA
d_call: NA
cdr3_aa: CASSRKQGLNTEAFF
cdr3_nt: TGTGCCAGCAGCCGTAAACAGGGCTTGAACACTGAAGCTTTCTTT

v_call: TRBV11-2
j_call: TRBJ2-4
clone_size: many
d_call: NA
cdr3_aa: CASMKGTANGDIQYF
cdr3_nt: TGTGCCAGCATGAAAGGGACGGCCAACGGGGACATTCAGTACTTC

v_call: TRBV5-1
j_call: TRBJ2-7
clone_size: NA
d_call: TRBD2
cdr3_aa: CASSSLAGQQYF
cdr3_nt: TGCGCCAGCAGTTCACTAGCGGGGCAGCAGTACTTC

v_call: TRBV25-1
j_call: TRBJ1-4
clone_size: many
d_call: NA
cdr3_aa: CASSESTGVKLFF
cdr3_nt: TGTGCCAGCAGTGAATCCACGGGGGTAAAACTGTTTTTT

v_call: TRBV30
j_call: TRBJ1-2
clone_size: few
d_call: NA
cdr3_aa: CAWDSLGLYTF
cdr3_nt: TGTGCCTGGGACTCTTTGGGTCTCTACACCTTC

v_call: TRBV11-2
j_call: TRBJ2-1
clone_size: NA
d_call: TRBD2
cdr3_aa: CASRRLARYNEQFF
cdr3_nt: TGTGCCAGCAGGAGACTAGCGCGTTACAATGAGCAGTTCTTC

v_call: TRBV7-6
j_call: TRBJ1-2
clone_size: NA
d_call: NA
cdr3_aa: CASSLTPANYGYTF
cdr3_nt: TGTGCCAGCAGCCTGACCCCAGCTAACTATGGCTACACCTTC

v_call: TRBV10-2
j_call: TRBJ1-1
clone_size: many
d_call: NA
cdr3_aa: CASSEQGRATEAFF
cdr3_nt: TGCGCCAGCAGTGAGCAGGGTCGAGCCACTGAAGCTTTCTTT

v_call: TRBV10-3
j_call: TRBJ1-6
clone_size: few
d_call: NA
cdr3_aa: CAISGILNNSPLHF
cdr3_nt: TGTGCCATCAGTGGAATCTTAAATAATTCACCCCTCCACTTT

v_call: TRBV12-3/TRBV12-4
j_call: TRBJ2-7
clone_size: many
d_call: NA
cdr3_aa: CASSLQTDSYEQYF
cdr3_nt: TGTGCCAGCAGTCTCCAGACGGACTCCTACGAGCAGTACTTC

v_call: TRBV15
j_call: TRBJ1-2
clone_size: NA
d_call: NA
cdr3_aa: CATGGGNYGYTF
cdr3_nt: TGTGCCACCGGTGGCGGGAACTATGGCTACACCTTC

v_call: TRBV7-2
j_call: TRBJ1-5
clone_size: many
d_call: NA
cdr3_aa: CASSLAPGMGQPQHF
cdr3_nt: TGTGCCAGCAGCTTAGCCCCAGGGATGGGGCAGCCCCAGCATTTT

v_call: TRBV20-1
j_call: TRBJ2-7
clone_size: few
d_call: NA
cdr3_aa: CSASSGLQYEQYF
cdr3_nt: TGCAGTGCTAGCTCCGGGCTCCAGTACGAGCAGTACTTC

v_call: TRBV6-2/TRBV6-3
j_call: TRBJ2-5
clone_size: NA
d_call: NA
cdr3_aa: CASSRDRNQETQYF
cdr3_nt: TGTGCCAGCAGCCGAGACAGGAACCAAGAGACCCAGTACTTC

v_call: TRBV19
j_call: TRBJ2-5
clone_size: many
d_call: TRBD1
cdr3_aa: CASSTTGETQYF
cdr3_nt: TGTGCCAGTAGTACGACAGGGGAGACCCAGTACTTC

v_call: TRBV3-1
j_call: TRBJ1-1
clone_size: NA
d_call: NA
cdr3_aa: CASSQGLNTEAFF
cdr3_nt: TGTGCCAGCAGCCAGGGATTGAACACTGAAGCTTTCTTT

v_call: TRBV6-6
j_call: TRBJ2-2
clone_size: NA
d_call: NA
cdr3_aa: CASRWDQITGELFF
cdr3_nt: TGTGCCAGCAGATGGGACCAAATCACCGGGGAGCTGTTTTTT

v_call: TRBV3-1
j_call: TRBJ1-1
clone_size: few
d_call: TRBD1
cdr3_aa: CASSPEGATEAFF
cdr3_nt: TGTGCCAGCAGTCCTGAGGGGGCTACTGAAGCTTTCTTT

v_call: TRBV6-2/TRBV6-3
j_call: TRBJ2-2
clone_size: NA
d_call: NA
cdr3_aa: CASSYDRHTGELFF
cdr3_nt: TGTGCCAGCAGTTACGACAGACACACCGGGGAGCTGTTTTTT

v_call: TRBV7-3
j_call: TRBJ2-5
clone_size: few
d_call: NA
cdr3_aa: CASSVGLGETQYF
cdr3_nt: TGTGCCAGCAGCGTGGGATTGGGGGAGACCCAGTACTTC

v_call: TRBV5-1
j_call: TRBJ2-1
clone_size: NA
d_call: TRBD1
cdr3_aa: CASSLRDRANEQFF
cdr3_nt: TGCGCCAGCAGCTTGCGGGACAGGGCCAATGAGCAGTTCTTC

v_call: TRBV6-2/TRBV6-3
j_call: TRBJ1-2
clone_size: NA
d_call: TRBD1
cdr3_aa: CASSYSRTGGPNYGYTF
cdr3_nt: TGTGCCAGCAGTTACTCGAGGACAGGGGGGCCTAACTATGGCTACACCTTC

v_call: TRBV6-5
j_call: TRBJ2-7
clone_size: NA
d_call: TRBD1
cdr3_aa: CASSTGQAIGEQYF
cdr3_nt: TGTGCCAGCAGTACGGGACAGGCAATAGGAGAGCAGTACTTC

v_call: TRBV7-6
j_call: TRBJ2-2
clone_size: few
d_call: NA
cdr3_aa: CASSLGSTGELFF
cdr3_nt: TGTGCCAGCAGCTTAGGGTCTACCGGGGAGCTGTTTTTT

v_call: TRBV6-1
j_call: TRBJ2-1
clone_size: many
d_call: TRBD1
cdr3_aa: CASRDRGINEQFF
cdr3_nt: TGTGCCAGCAGGGACAGGGGGATCAATGAGCAGTTCTTC

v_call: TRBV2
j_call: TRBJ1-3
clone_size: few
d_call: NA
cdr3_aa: CASSELTASGNTIYF
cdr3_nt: TGTGCCAGCAGTGAGCTTACAGCCTCTGGAAACACCATATATTTT

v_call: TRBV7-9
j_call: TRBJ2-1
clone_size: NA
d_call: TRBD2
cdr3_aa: CASSLPGGPNEQFF
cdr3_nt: TGTGCCAGCAGCCTCCCGGGGGGGCCGAATGAGCAGTTCTTC